Listed below are T cell receptor beta chains from one sample, sequenced in a study of cytomegalovirus exposure and HLA in healthy donors. Clones were sequenced by immunoSEQ multiplex PCR, and TCRdb holds only the in-frame ones, with some missing. The sample records 150,000 to 250,000 clones, around 78% being singletons. The sequencing input was PBMCs. These receptors all come from a man aged 25-45 years in good health and CMV-seronegative. Each CDR3 is given without its conserved first and last residue.

>TRBV6-1|11
ALGGTGLNGYT
>TRBV28|12
ATFLRWQGGEQY
>TRBV29-1|9
SVDRLDTQY
>TRBV4-1|11
ASSQLGGNEQF
>TRBV4-2|11
ASSQDGRNEQF
>TRBV28|15
ASSWTSSSLAKNIQY
>TRBV28|14
ASSLHTGTSTYEQY
>TRBV7-9|12
ASSLEAGVDGYT
>TRBV5-1|12
ASSLVVAGHTQY
>TRBV11-2|13
ASSPGLADYNEQF
>TRBV5-1|12
ASSFTSGPDTQY
>TRBV7-3|13
ASSFGTRGTDTQY
>TRBV6-5|12
ASSPNGMDTEAF
>TRBV2|13
ASSEGPIRNQPQH
>TRBV30|15
AWSSYFRDYHTGELF
>TRBV27|13
ASSFGLAGDLEQY
>TRBV30|12
AWSRGQSTDTQY
>TRBV7-9|14
ASSTPSQGGGYEQY
>TRBV5-4|12
ASSWRRTGGGYT
>TRBV28|10
ASTLSSYEQY
>TRBV18|11
ASSPGNRDSQF
>TRBV2|12
ASSEALRVYEQY
>TRBV19|13
ASTTGGWDNEKLF
>TRBV4-1|12
ASSEHYPGNTIY
>TRBV4-1|16
ASSPGEKWTVVSYEQY
>TRBV7-2|13
ASSSDRGGMETQY
>TRBV11-2|12
ASSLGRERHEQF
>TRBV6-6|13
ASEDRGMRTGELF
>TRBV28|12
ATSIGTGVAEAF
>TRBV7-2|13
ASSLTGTVQETQY
>TRBV4-2|14
ASSQVREAGANVLT
>TRBV6-5|13
ASSLRGLTTNTQY
>TRBV15|12
ATSRPGGLYEQF
>TRBV21-1|14
ASSKVKREADNEQF
>TRBV4-1|14
ASSQGPGGAQETQY
>TRBV15|13
ATSKGQILDDEQY
>TRBV5-1|10
ASTSGTYEQY
>TRBV2|12
ASSEQGSGEKLF
>TRBV5-1|12
ASSLGQNTDTQY
>TRBV27|14
ASSLQGVAGNQPQH
>TRBV4-2|14
ASSPRAGLASNEQF
>TRBV27|14
ASSFSKLPGVYGYT
>TRBV27|13
ASTPVGRAADTQY
>TRBV19|12
ASSTQGAWTEAF
>TRBV6-1|11
ASSEAGAAPQH
>TRBV10-3|10
AISYSEYEQY
>TRBV10-3|14
AISEFGQGINQPQH
>TRBV6-5|12
ASTNGISGNTIY
>TRBV6-5|13
ASRLGGLALNEQF
>TRBV19|14
ASSPIDRGLTQPQH
>TRBV27|14
ASSFSRTGKTDTQY
>TRBV30|11
AWGADSNYGYT
>TRBV6-6|12
ASSSAGAYNEQF
>TRBV6-6|13
ASSYPDRGNTEAF
>TRBV27|12
ASGILATNEKLF
>TRBV27|13
ASSLVRGYNEKLF
>TRBV9|13
ASSETSGVQNEQF
>TRBV5-6|13
ASSVTSGTSYEHY
>TRBV5-6|12
ASSSGLAEETQY
>TRBV5-5|13
ASSLAGTGYQPQH